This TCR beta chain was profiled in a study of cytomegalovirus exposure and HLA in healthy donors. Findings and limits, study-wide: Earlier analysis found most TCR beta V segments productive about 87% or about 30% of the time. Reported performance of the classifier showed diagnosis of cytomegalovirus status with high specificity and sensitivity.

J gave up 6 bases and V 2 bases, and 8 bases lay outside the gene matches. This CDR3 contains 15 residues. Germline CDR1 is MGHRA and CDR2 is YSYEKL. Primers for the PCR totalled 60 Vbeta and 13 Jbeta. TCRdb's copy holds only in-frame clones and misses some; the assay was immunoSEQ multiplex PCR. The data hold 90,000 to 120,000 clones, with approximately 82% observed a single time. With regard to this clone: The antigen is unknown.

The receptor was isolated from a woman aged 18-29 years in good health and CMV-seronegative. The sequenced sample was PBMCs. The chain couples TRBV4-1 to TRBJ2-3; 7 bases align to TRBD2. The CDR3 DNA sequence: TGCGCCAGCAGCCAACGGACGGGAGCGGGGGATACGCAGTATTTT. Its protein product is CASSQRTGAGDTQYF.